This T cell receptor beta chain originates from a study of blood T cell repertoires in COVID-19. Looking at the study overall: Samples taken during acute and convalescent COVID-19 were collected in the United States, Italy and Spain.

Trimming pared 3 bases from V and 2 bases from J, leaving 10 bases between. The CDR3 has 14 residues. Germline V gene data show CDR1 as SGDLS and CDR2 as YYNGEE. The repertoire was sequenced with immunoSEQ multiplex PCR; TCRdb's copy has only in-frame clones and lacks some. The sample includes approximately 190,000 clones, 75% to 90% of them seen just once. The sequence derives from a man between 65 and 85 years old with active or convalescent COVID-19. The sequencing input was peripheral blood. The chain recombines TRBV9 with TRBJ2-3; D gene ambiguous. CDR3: CASSAFGHTDTQYF. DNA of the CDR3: TGTGCCAGCAGCGCGTTTGGGCACACAGATACGCAGTATTTT.